Below, 14 T cell receptor beta chains from the same sample are listed, as sequenced in a study of human T cells and chemical hapten exposure. TCRdb processed the RACE reads anew with MiXCR; each CDR3 protein has one entry. Of 45,000 to 60,000 distinct CDR3 sequences detected, 12% appear once; the ten largest clones hold about 2.4%. Regarding time point: patch test 3, about 24 weeks after DPC sensitization. Specified treatment: therapeutic diphenylcyclopropenone sensitization with weekly scalp DPC. Sequenced material: whole blood, taken in connection with sensitization to the hapten diphenylcyclopropenone (DPC). The receptors derive from a man aged 25 to 40 with alopecia areata. Some clones in this sample may be carry-over from other donors' samples.

The V gene is TRBV7-9, the J gene TRBJ2-7; D may be TRBD1 (5 bases). This CDR3 has 14 residues. Germline V gives CDR1 SEHNR, CDR2 FQNEAQ (reference sequence). V was cut by 1 base and J by 7 bases, with 14 bases left in between. CDR3 loop: CASSLVGREEEQYF. Here the CDR3 DNA reads TGTGCCAGCAGCTTAGTCGGCAGGGAAGAAGAGCAGTACTTC.

The table lists this clonotype with many counts. The J gene is TRBJ2-1, the V gene TRBV11-2; the D is unclear. This CDR3 spans 14 amino acids. Looked up from germline, CDR1 is SGHAT and CDR2 is FQNNGV. Trimming removed 0 bases at V and 4 bases at J, with 7 bases between. CDR3 DNA sequence: TGTGCCAGCAGCTTAGATGTGACTTACAATGAGCAGTTCTTC. Translating gives CASSLDVTYNEQFF.

This clonotype was found a few times. The V gene is TRBV20-1, the J gene TRBJ1-5; TRBD1 matches 7 bases. This CDR3 comprises 16 residues. Germline CDR1 and CDR2: DFQATT and SNEGSKA (reference sequence). The trim removed 0 bases at V and 6 bases at J, leaving 11 bases unmatched. The CDR3 coding sequence is TGCAGTGCTAGAGATCCCGGCGGCCAGGGGGGTCAGCCCCAGCATTTT. Protein: CSARDPGGQGGQPQHF.

This chain uses TRBV24-1 with TRBJ1-1; possible D gene TRBD1, 5 bases. The CDR3 is made up of 13 amino acids. The germline gives CDR1 KGHDR, CDR2 SFDVKD. V was clipped by 4 bases and J by 3 bases, with 8 bases between them. CDR3 loop: CATSDLGDTEAFF. Here the CDR3 DNA reads TGTGCCACCAGTGACTTGGGGGACACTGAAGCTTTCTTT.

Many counts were recorded for this clonotype. The chain combines TRBV5-1 with TRBJ2-2; D not resolved. Trimming shortened V by 0 bases and J by 1 base, and 7 bases separated the two germline ends. This CDR3 has 15 amino acids. Germline V gene lookup returns CDR1 SGHRS and CDR2 YFSETQ. CDR3 amino acids: CASSLEVGNTGELFF. For the CDR3, the DNA is TGCGCCAGCAGCTTGGAAGTAGGGAACACCGGGGAGCTGTTTTTT.

CDR3 nucleotides: TGTGCCAGCAGCGTAGTGGCGAGGCAGGGTCGGGATACGCAGTATTTT. Translated: CASSVVARQGRDTQYF. This chain links TRBV9 with TRBJ2-3; tentatively, D is TRBD1 (5 bases). Per germline, CDR1 SGDLS and CDR2 YYNGEE. The CDR3 contains 16 residues. V was shortened by 0 bases and J by 6 bases, with 17 bases between the two germline ends.

This clonotype has only a few counts. The V and J genes are TRBV7-9 and TRBJ1-1, with unresolved D. Germline values: CDR1 SEHNR, CDR2 FQNEAQ (reference sequence). Trimming removed 4 bases from V and 5 bases from J, with 11 bases in between. This CDR3 contains 13 residues. CDR3 amino acids: CASSSKNPTEAFF. For the CDR3, the DNA is TGTGCCAGCAGCTCAAAAAACCCTACTGAAGCTTTCTTT.

In its sample, this clonotype was seen many times. The chain is built from TRBV7-9 and TRBJ2-7; no clear D. From germline, CDR1 is SEHNR and CDR2 FQNEAQ (reference sequence). The CDR3 runs to 15 residues. V was cut by 5 bases and J by 5 bases, with 19 bases left in between. Written as DNA, the CDR3 is TGTGCCAGCAGCCCTCCGGGCCCCGGGCAGAACGAGCAGTACTTC. Protein sequence: CASSPPGPGQNEQYF.

This clonotype was counted at least ten times. The germline gene is not matched at one end of the junction; a read error may be the cause. The chain has TRBV24-1 and TRBJ2-3; unclear D gene. Germline V gene sequence: CDR1 KGHDR, CDR2 SFDVKD. The CDR3 length is 14 residues. CDR3 sequence (DNA): TGTGCCACCGGTGACCCTCGTCGGGCAGATACGCAGTATTTT. It is translated as CATGDPRRADTQYF.

The chain combines TRBV9 with TRBJ1-1, with 8 bases lining up with TRBD1. The germline CDR1 and CDR2 sequences are SGDLS and YYNGEE. The CDR3 loop spans 15 amino acids. With V trimmed by 4 bases and J by 1 base, 6 bases remained unmatched. CDR3 nucleotides: TGTGCCAGCAGCATCCGGACAGGGCAGAACACTGAAGCTTTCTTT. Translated, it gives CASSIRTGQNTEAFF.

This clonotype occurred many times. The chain employs TRBV7-2 and TRBJ1-2; TRBD1 agrees at 7 bases. This CDR3 has 17 residues. V shed 5 bases and J 4 bases; nucleotides not matched to a gene: 16. In germline, CDR1 is SGHTA, CDR2 FQGNSA. CDR3 sequence reads: CASSPAAGGGGAYGYTF. CDR3 DNA sequence: TGTGCCAGCAGCCCAGCAGCCGGGGGAGGGGGCGCCTATGGCTACACCTTC.

This clonotype was counted ten times or more. The chain employs TRBV2 and TRBJ1-6; possibly TRBD1 for D (5 bases). This CDR3 is built from 15 residues. V lost 0 bases to trimming and J lost 10 bases, with 13 bases between them. Germline loops: CDR1 SNHLY, CDR2 FYNNEI. The CDR3 bases are TGTGCCAGCAGTGAAGCGGAACAGGTCCAATCACCCCTCCACTTT. Protein: CASSEAEQVQSPLHF.

This clonotype has a count of ten or more. The chain joins TRBV4-3 to TRBJ2-2, with TRBD1 matching over 7 bases. Unmatched junction bases numbered 4, after V lost 0 bases and J lost 6 bases. Germline CDR1 reads LGHNA; CDR2 reads YSLEER. This CDR3 region has 15 residues. CDR3 in amino acids: CASSQDEGAPGELFF. The CDR3 DNA reads as TGCGCCAGCAGCCAAGATGAGGGGGCCCCCGGGGAGCTGTTTTTT.

This clonotype was counted ten times or more. The chain carries TRBV6-5 and TRBJ1-1; D unresolved. The ends were cut back, 6 bases at V and 4 bases at J, with 9 bases in the middle. CDR1 and CDR2 (germline): MNHEY, SVGAGI. The CDR3 has 12 residues. CDR3 residues: CASSRSGTEAFF. For the CDR3, the DNA is TGTGCCAGCAGCCGGTCGGGCACTGAAGCTTTCTTT.